Below are 22 T cell receptor beta chains sequenced from a single sample in a study of OX40 agonist ivuxolimab in advanced cancers. Only in-frame clones appear in the TCRdb table, and some are missing; sequencing was by immunoSEQ multiplex PCR. Found here are roughly 56,000 clones, less than 85% of them singletons; the top ten hold about 3.7%. The material sequenced was CD4+ or CD8+ T cells sorted from blood, taken in a trial of the OX40 agonist ivuxolimab. The receptors shown here come from an adult with an advanced solid tumor such as melanoma, head and neck, liver or kidney cancer.

The chain is built from TRBV7-2 and TRBJ2-3, with D perhaps TRBD2 (6 bases). The CDR3 loop spans 17 amino acids. V lost 4 bases, J lost 2 bases, and 19 bases lay in between. Germline V gene sequence: CDR1 SGHTA, CDR2 FQGNSA. This chain's CDR3 is CASSSNPGGGVTDTQYF. DNA for the CDR3: TGTGCCAGCAGCTCGAACCCGGGCGGCGGGGTCACAGATACGCAGTATTTT.

Of note for this clone: Relative to the germline gene, one junction end is altered; a read error may explain this. This chain joins TRBV7-6 and TRBJ1-3; TRBD1 is a possible D gene (5 bases). This CDR3 has 16 residues. The V gene's germline CDR1 is SGHVS and CDR2 FNYEAQ. CDR3 nucleotides: TGTGTCAGCAGCTTAGCGACAGCCTACTCTGGAAACACCATATATTTT. It translates to CVSSLATAYSGNTIYF.

The V call is TRBV28, the J call TRBJ1-2; D unclear. The germline gives CDR1 MDHEN, CDR2 SYDVKM. This CDR3 has 14 amino acids. V lost 8 bases and J 2 bases, leaving 15 bases between the germline ends. This chain's CDR3 is CASLTISRNYGYTF. DNA for the CDR3: TGTGCCAGCCTTACGATATCCCGAAACTATGGCTACACCTTC.

The chain combines TRBV7-2 with TRBJ1-2; D might be TRBD1 (5 bases). V lost 1 base to trimming and J lost 5 bases, with 17 bases between them. Per the germline V gene, CDR1 is SGHTA and CDR2 is FQGNSA. The CDR3 consists of 16 residues. The CDR3 region has the DNA TGTGCCAGCAGCTTAGATGCGACAGCCCCATTATATGGCTACACCTTC. Amino acid sequence: CASSLDATAPLYGYTF.

CDR3 loop: CASSQQGAGGYTF. For the CDR3, the DNA is TGTGCCAGCAGCCAACAGGGGGCGGGCGGCTACACCTTC. This chain connects TRBV6-6 to TRBJ1-2, with TRBD1 matching 9 bases. J gave up 8 bases and V 6 bases, and 7 bases lay outside the gene matches. Per the germline V gene, CDR1 is MNHNY and CDR2 is SVGAGI (reference sequence). The length of the CDR3 is 13 residues.

This chain links TRBV6-5 with TRBJ1-5; D possibly corresponds to TRBD1 (5 bases). Germline CDR1 reads MNHEY; CDR2 reads SVGAGI. This CDR3 is 13 amino acids long. V was clipped by 5 bases and J by 7 bases, with 12 bases between them. The DNA for the CDR3 is TGTGCCAGCAGTGGCAGGGCTCCCCAGCCCCAGCATTTT. This gives the protein CASSGRAPQPQHF.

V and J are TRBV7-9 and TRBJ1-4, with D possibly matching TRBD1 (5 bases). The V and J ends lost 5 bases and 6 bases respectively, with 19 bases between them. The CDR3 is 16 residues long. The germline V gene has CDR1 SEHNR and CDR2 FQNEAQ (reference sequence). The CDR3 is CASSPGVGRGDEKLFF. In DNA form, the CDR3 reads TGTGCCAGCAGCCCTGGGGTGGGGCGAGGGGATGAAAAACTGTTTTTT. Looking up the rest from reference TRBV7-9 and TRBJ1-4 gives the full variable domain: DTGVSQNPRHKITKRGQNVTFRCDPISEHNRLYWYRQTLGQGPEFLTYFQNEAQLEKSRLLSDRFSAERPKGSFSTLEIQRTEQGDSAMYLCASSPGVGRGDEKLFFGSGTQLSVL.

Concerning this clone: The same CDR3 is also encoded by other DNA sequences in this sample. This chain joins TRBV27 and TRBJ1-1, with 8 nucleotides matching TRBD1. The CDR3 loop spans 16 amino acids. V dropped 5 bases and J dropped 0; count of bases not matched to a gene: 8. CDR1 MNHEY and CDR2 SMNVEV come from the germline V gene (reference sequence). The CDR3 DNA is TGTGCCAGCAGTAGGGGGACAGGCAGTATGAACACTGAAGCTTTCTTT. Amino acid sequence: CASSRGTGSMNTEAFF.

This chain connects TRBV11-2 to TRBJ1-1; D unclear. Germline V gene lookup returns CDR1 SGHAT and CDR2 FQNNGV. The CDR3 sequence is 14 residues long. V lost 1 base to trimming and J lost 1 base, with 7 bases between them. The chain's CDR3 is CASSLGHSNTEAFF. The CDR3 nucleotides are TGTGCCAGCAGCTTAGGACACTCGAACACTGAAGCTTTCTTT.

V and J are TRBV28 and TRBJ1-2; 7 bases agree with TRBD1. J lost 4 bases, V lost 2 bases, and 7 bases had no gene match. The CDR3 is 15 residues long. The V gene's germline CDR1 is MDHEN and CDR2 SYDVKM. CDR3 DNA sequence: TGTGCCAGCAGTTTAATGGGACAGCCTAGCTATGGCTACACCTTC. Amino acids: CASSLMGQPSYGYTF.

The V and J genes are TRBV6-6 and TRBJ1-5; D remains ambiguous. Per germline, CDR1 MNHNY and CDR2 SVGAGI (reference sequence). This CDR3 region has 14 residues. The V end was cut by 6 bases, the J end by 7 bases, with 16 bases between. The CDR3: CASRSEWRGQPQHF. The CDR3 DNA sequence: TGTGCCAGCAGATCCGAATGGCGGGGACAGCCCCAGCATTTT.

This chain connects TRBV10-2 to TRBJ1-5; TRBD1 aligns across 9 bases. J lost 7 bases, V lost 5 bases, and 3 bases had no gene match. This CDR3 is built from 13 residues. CDR1 and CDR2 from the germline V gene are WSHSY and SAAADI. The CDR3 sequence is CASSRTGAQPQHF. CDR3 DNA: TGCGCCAGCAGTCGGACAGGGGCCCAGCCCCAGCATTTT.

The chain couples TRBV9 to TRBJ2-3, with 7 bases identical to TRBD2. In germline, CDR1 is SGDLS, CDR2 YYNGEE. The CDR3 totals 15 residues. V trimming: 2 bases; J trimming: 5 bases; junction bases outside the gene matches: 8. The DNA of the CDR3 is TGTGCCAGCAGCGTGGGCGGGAGTGAGATAGATACGCAGTATTTT. This gives the protein CASSVGGSEIDTQYF.

The J gene is TRBJ1-5, the V gene TRBV19; the D is unclear. V was clipped by 6 bases and J by 4 bases, with 19 bases between them. This CDR3 contains 16 residues. Germline V gene sequence: CDR1 LNHDA, CDR2 SQIVND (reference sequence). The CDR3 sequence: CASRSIPSGVNQPQHF. The CDR3 region has the DNA TGTGCCAGTAGGAGTATCCCCAGCGGGGTAAATCAGCCCCAGCATTTT.

The V gene is TRBV5-1, the J gene TRBJ1-2; TRBD1 might be the D (5 bases). This CDR3 region has 16 residues. The germline CDR1 and CDR2 sequences are SGHRS and YFSETQ. V was shortened by 5 bases and J by 0 bases, with 17 bases between the two germline ends. The chain's CDR3 is CASSALLTGPNYGYTF. Written as DNA, the CDR3 is TGCGCCAGCAGTGCTCTTTTGACGGGGCCTAACTATGGCTACACCTTC.

This chain uses TRBV9 with TRBJ1-3, with TRBD1 matching 7 bases. Germline loops: CDR1 SGDLS, CDR2 YYNGEE. The CDR3 is 17 amino acids. Trimming at V came to 0 bases and at J to 0 bases, leaving 6 bases not matched to a gene. CDR3 DNA: TGTGCCAGCAGCGTAGAGGCAGGGGGGTCCTCTGGAAACACCATATATTTT. Protein: CASSVEAGGSSGNTIYF.

The rearrangement links TRBV6-6 to TRBJ1-4, with D perhaps TRBD1 (5 bases). Trimming stripped 8 bases from V and 8 bases from J, with 15 bases between. Germline V gene data show CDR1 as MNHNY and CDR2 as SVGAGI (reference sequence). The CDR3 has 13 amino acids. CDR3 in amino acids: CASHQQGGEKLFF. The CDR3 DNA reads TGTGCCAGCCATCAGCAGGGTGGGGAAAAACTGTTTTTT.

V is TRBV19 and J is TRBJ1-6; D unresolved. Germline CDR1 and CDR2: LNHDA and SQIVND (reference sequence). The ends were cut back, 6 bases at V and 5 bases at J, with 14 bases in the middle. The CDR3 spans 15 residues. The CDR3 loop reads CASSLMTRNNSPLHF. Here the CDR3 DNA reads TGTGCCAGTAGCCTTATGACAAGAAATAATTCACCCCTCCACTTT.

V and J are TRBV27 and TRBJ1-5, with D possibly TRBD1 on 6 matching bases. CDR3 size: 15 residues. V lost 2 bases and J lost 6, with 14 bases in between. CDR1 and CDR2 (germline): MNHEY, SMNVEV (reference sequence). The chain's CDR3 is CASSLVGGAPQPQHF. The CDR3 bases are TGTGCCAGCAGTTTAGTAGGGGGGGCCCCTCAGCCCCAGCATTTT.

V usage is TRBV15 and J usage is TRBJ2-4; 7 nucleotides agree with TRBD1. CDR1 LNHNV and CDR2 YYDKDF come from the germline V gene (reference sequence). The V gene end was trimmed by 0 bases and the J gene end by 7 bases; junction bases not matched to a gene: 15. There are 18 residues in the CDR3. The CDR3 DNA is TGTGCCACCAGCAGAGATGGAGGAAGGGGGCCCCCCCGGAACATTCAGTACTTC. Its protein product is CATSRDGGRGPPRNIQYF.

The rearrangement uses TRBV5-1 and TRBJ2-7; possible D gene TRBD2, 6 bases. Per germline, CDR1 SGHRS and CDR2 YFSETQ. The CDR3 length is 15 residues. Trimming removed 2 bases from V and 2 bases from J, with 14 bases in between. The CDR3 protein is CASSLGRGAAYEQYF. The DNA for the CDR3 is TGCGCCAGCAGCTTAGGGCGGGGCGCAGCCTACGAGCAGTACTTC. Drawing the rest from reference TRBV5-1 and TRBJ2-7, the complete variable domain is KAGVTQTPRYLIKTRGQQVTLSCSPISGHRSVSWYQQTPGQGLQFLFEYFSETQRNKGNFPGRFSGRQFSNSRSEMNVSTLELGDSALYLCASSLGRGAAYEQYFGPGTRLTVT.

V gene TRBV5-8 combines with J gene TRBJ1-5, with 7 positions matching TRBD1. Germline trimming cut 6 bases from V and 3 bases from J; bases unmatched to any gene: 6. CDR3 length: 14 residues. Germline CDR1 SGHTS, CDR2 YDEGEE. CDR3 nucleotide sequence: TGTGCCAGCACCCCGGGACAGTTCAATCAGCCCCAGCATTTT. Translating it yields CASTPGQFNQPQHF.